This T cell receptor (beta chain) was sequenced during a study of blood T cell repertoires in COVID-19. Overall study: The United States, Italy and Spain were the sources of the acute and convalescent COVID-19 samples. From T cells, B-cell-depleted T cells, or PBMCs came the material, which was cDNA or gDNA.

Authors' processing steps: Amplified reference gene primers provided the basis for estimating nucleated cell counts. Some clones are missing from TCRdb's copy, which holds only in-frame ones; the method was immunoSEQ multiplex PCR. That table is the source of V, J and clone size, and D and trimming were worked out from the DNA. The data hold a few hundred thousand clones, with about 88% observed a single time. The V gene's germline CDR1 is GTSNPN and CDR2 SVGIG (reference sequence). The CDR3 covers 13 residues. Trimming removed 5 bases at V and 14 bases at J, with 19 bases between. The chain recombines TRBV30 with TRBJ1-6; D is unresolved. This TCR was sampled from a woman between 55 and 75 years old with acute or convalescent COVID-19. Sequencing input: peripheral blood. CDR3: CAWVKGRAVALHF. DNA for the CDR3: TGTGCCTGGGTAAAAGGGAGGGCCGTGGCCCTCCACTTT.